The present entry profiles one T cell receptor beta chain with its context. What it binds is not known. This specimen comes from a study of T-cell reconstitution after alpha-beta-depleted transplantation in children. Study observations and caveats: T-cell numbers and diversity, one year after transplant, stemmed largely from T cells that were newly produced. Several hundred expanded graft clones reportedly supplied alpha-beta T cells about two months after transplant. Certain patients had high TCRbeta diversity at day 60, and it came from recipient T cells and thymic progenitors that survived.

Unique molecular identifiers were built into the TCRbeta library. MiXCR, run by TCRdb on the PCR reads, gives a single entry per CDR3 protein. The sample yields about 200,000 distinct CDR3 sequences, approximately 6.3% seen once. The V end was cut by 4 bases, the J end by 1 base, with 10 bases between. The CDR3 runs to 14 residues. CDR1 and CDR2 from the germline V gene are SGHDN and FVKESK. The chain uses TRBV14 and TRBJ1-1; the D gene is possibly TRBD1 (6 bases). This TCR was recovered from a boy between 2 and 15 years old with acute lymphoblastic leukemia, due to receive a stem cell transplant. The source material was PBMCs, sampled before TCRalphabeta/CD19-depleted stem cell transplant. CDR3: CASSRRDKNTEAFF. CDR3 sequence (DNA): TGTGCCAGCAGCCGCCGGGACAAGAACACTGAAGCTTTCTTT.